This section outlines one T cell receptor (beta chain) sequence together with its context. It has no known antigen specificity. No base quality values were provided; no much bigger clone lies one nucleotide off. Measured from the cysteine to the phenylalanine, the CDR3 is 12 residues long. Of the read, only the CDR3 DNA is kept; its 36 bases are in frame from base 1. A distance of 17 bases separates the germline ends of V and J, which lose 7 bases and 11 bases respectively. CDR1 and CDR2 are drawn from the germline V gene (reference sequence): LNHDA, SQIVND. The library was built by means of PCR. TCR sequencing of DNA from cultured CD4+ T cells used the Oncomine TCR Beta short-read assay at the Johns Hopkins FTIC core. Genomic DNA was extracted from the cultured CD4+ T cells with the QIAamp micro DNA kit. Oncomine TCR Beta libraries from cultured CD4+ T cells were pooled using unique dual indexes and sequenced on an Illumina iSeq 100. As for how the authors treated the data: Non-productive sequences were removed, and CDR3s that did not start with C, did not end with F or W, or were shorter than 7 amino acids were discarded. The MANAFEST web application identified antigen-specific clonotypes by comparing peptide-stimulated wells against reference wells and other culture wells. Positive clones required FDR below 0.05, an odds ratio above 5, and productive frequency above 0.1% in at least two of three replicate wells. A clonotype counted as cross-reactive if it showed significant expansion both in the SARS-CoV-2 spike wells and in at least one common cold coronavirus spike condition. Levenshtein distances (stringdist) and unrooted phylogenetic trees (ape) in R version 3.6.1 were used to assess CDR3 homology. TCRdb reprocessed the public reads (quality trimming at Q25 with fastp, clone calling with MiXCR) and kept in-frame beta chains. Here each entry gathers all rows of one CDR3 protein and keeps the most common genes and DNA. TCRdb's processing, not the authors', yielded these V and J calls. The sample table records 25,000 to 30,000 distinct CDR3 sequences; less than 80% of these occur just once. The top ten clones comprise about a sixth of the sample.

The sample is drawn from a study of vaccination and CD4 T cells after COVID-19 (dated by TCRdb to 2021 to 2024). Describing the broader study: Six males and four females were included in the convalescent cohort, with two Hispanic individuals, seven Caucasians, two Asians and one multiracial person represented. Each participant got two doses of either the Pfizer-BioNTech BNT162b2 vaccine (n=8) or the Moderna mRNA-1273 vaccine (n=2). Post-COVID blood samples from convalescent patients were collected a median of approximately 100 days after diagnosis, with a range of 35 to 161 days. The time from the second vaccine dose to post-vaccine blood sampling had a median of roughly 77 days and ranged from about 14 to 241 days. Overlapping spike peptide pools from SARS-CoV-2 and from the common cold coronaviruses HCoV-NL63, HCoV-OC43 and HCoV-229E were used as culture stimuli. Control cultures received a CEFX viral epitope pool as the positive control, an HIV-1 Nef peptide pool as the negative control, or no peptide. In nine to eleven COVID-19 convalescent patients and a handful of infection-naive healthy vaccine recipients, researchers compared the spike-specific CD4+ TCR repertoire from before mRNA vaccination with the repertoire from after. Here is what the overall study found, with its caveats: Of the vaccine-specific clones found in convalescent patients, nearly all (304 of 307) were mono-reactive for SARS-CoV-2 spike instead of being cross-reactive with common cold coronaviruses. Only a relatively small number of convalescent patients were included in the study, and early timepoints following natural infection were not analyzed. In convalescent patients, a median roughly 85% of post-vaccine SARS-CoV-2-reactive clones were detected only after vaccination, and vaccine-specific priming was suggested by this finding. The median number of SARS-CoV-2-reactive clonotypes rose from roughly 20 after infection to 35 to 45 after vaccination, but the change was not significant.

The sample's treatment or condition, from its label and the paper: approximately nine-day PBMC culture with coronavirus spike peptide pools or control peptides (ViraFEST assay). The ViraFEST assay, used in the study, expanded antigen-specific T cells with peptide pools and then identified the expanded clonotypes through TCR sequencing. Negative nucleocapsid antibody tests taken both before and after vaccination confirmed that the healthy vaccine recipients had no prior SARS-CoV-2 infection. PBMCs were cultured at around 2 million per well in IMDM supplemented with roughly 5% human AB serum and about 10 IU/ml IL-2, with about 10 ug/ml peptide pools added. On days 3 and 7, half of the culture medium was replaced with fresh IL-2-containing medium. After 10 to 11 days of culture, CD4+ T cells were isolated by negative selection with the EasySep CD4+ T cell isolation kit. PBMCs were separated from whole blood using Ficoll-Paque Plus gradient centrifugation and then either used fresh or cryopreserved at -140C. Culture conditions were generally each tested in triplicate wells.

The clonotype originates from a human donor who received a COVID-19 vaccine. The source material was CD4+ T cells from blood, cultured in vitro, sampled after SARS-CoV-2 vaccination. Here the chain combines TRBV19 and TRBJ1-1, with an unclear D gene assignment. The CDR3 amino acid sequence is: CASKISAGEAFF. The DNA sequence follows: TGTGCCAGTAAAATTTCCGCCGGGGAGGCTTTCTTT.